Listed below are T cell receptor beta chains from one sample, sequenced in a study of OX40 agonist ivuxolimab in advanced cancers. Data came from immunoSEQ multiplex PCR; TCRdb stores just in-frame clones and leaves some out. The sample shows 35,000 to 40,000 clones, roughly four fifths of them seen only once. The specimen was CD4+ or CD8+ T cells sorted from blood, collected in a trial of the OX40 agonist ivuxolimab. The receptors here all came from an adult with an advanced solid tumor such as melanoma, head and neck, liver or kidney cancer. Both conserved end residues are part of each CDR3. D genes are given only for firm matches. Clone size is stated in some rows and not others, as once, few, many or a class when expanded.

v_gene: TRBV30
d_gene: NA
j_gene: TRBJ2-7
abundance: NA
CDR3nt: TGTGCCTGGTCTGGAACCTACGAGCAGTACTTC
CDR3aa: CAWSGTYEQYF

v_gene: TRBV21-1
d_gene: NA
j_gene: TRBJ2-7
abundance: NA
CDR3nt: TGTGCCAGCAGCAAACCGGAGGACAAATCATACGAGCAGTACTTC
CDR3aa: CASSKPEDKSYEQYF

v_gene: TRBV2
d_gene: NA
j_gene: TRBJ2-3
abundance: NA
CDR3nt: TGTGCCAGCAGGGGGGACGGATCCAAGCAGTATTTT
CDR3aa: CASRGDGSKQYF

v_gene: TRBV5-4
d_gene: TRBD2
j_gene: TRBJ2-7
abundance: NA
CDR3nt: TGTGCCAGCAGCTCCGGACTAGCGGGGAGCTACGAGCAGTACTTC
CDR3aa: CASSSGLAGSYEQYF

v_gene: TRBV6-5
d_gene: NA
j_gene: TRBJ1-2
abundance: NA
CDR3nt: TGTGCCAGCAGTTCTGGAGGGGGGACTCAGGATGGCTACACCTTC
CDR3aa: CASSSGGGTQDGYTF

v_gene: TRBV28
d_gene: TRBD2
j_gene: TRBJ2-7
abundance: NA
CDR3nt: TGTGCCAGCAGTGCCGACCGACTAGCTAATTGGGCCTACGAGCAGTACTTC
CDR3aa: CASSADRLANWAYEQYF

v_gene: TRBV28
d_gene: NA
j_gene: TRBJ2-7
abundance: NA
CDR3nt: TGTGCCAGCAGTCAACCGGCCCTATACGAGCAGTACTTC
CDR3aa: CASSQPALYEQYF

v_gene: TRBV7-8
d_gene: TRBD1
j_gene: TRBJ1-5
abundance: NA
CDR3nt: TGTGCCAGCAGCTCAGGACAGGGCCCCGCGCCCCAGCATTTT
CDR3aa: CASSSGQGPAPQHF

v_gene: TRBV9
d_gene: NA
j_gene: TRBJ1-2
abundance: NA
CDR3nt: TGTGCCAGCAGCGTAGGCTCCTCGGGGGGGAACTATGGCTACACCTTC
CDR3aa: CASSVGSSGGNYGYTF

v_gene: TRBV14
d_gene: NA
j_gene: TRBJ2-7
abundance: NA
CDR3nt: TGTGCCAGCAGCCTTAAGGGCTATGAGCAGTACTTC
CDR3aa: CASSLKGYEQYF

v_gene: TRBV7-6
d_gene: NA
j_gene: TRBJ2-2
abundance: few
CDR3nt: TGTGCCAGCAGCTTAGGAACAGGCAGGCTGTTTTTT
CDR3aa: CASSLGTGRLFF

v_gene: TRBV27
d_gene: TRBD2
j_gene: TRBJ2-5
abundance: NA
CDR3nt: TGTGCCAGCAGTTCAGGACTAGCGGGGGGGCGTTCGACCCAGTACTTC
CDR3aa: CASSSGLAGGRSTQYF

v_gene: TRBV6-6
d_gene: NA
j_gene: TRBJ2-2
abundance: NA
CDR3nt: TGTGCCAGCAGTTACCGGCAGGGTGTACTCACCGGGGAGCTGTTTTTT
CDR3aa: CASSYRQGVLTGELFF

v_gene: TRBV13
d_gene: TRBD1
j_gene: TRBJ2-7
abundance: NA
CDR3nt: TGTGCCAGCAGCTTAGCGTGGGGGACAGGGTCGTCAACCTACGAGCAGTACTTC
CDR3aa: CASSLAWGTGSSTYEQYF

v_gene: TRBV19
d_gene: NA
j_gene: TRBJ1-2
abundance: NA
CDR3nt: TGTGCCAGTAGTATGGTCGCTACTATCTATGGCTACACCTTC
CDR3aa: CASSMVATIYGYTF

v_gene: TRBV5-1
d_gene: TRBD1
j_gene: TRBJ1-4
abundance: NA
CDR3nt: TGCGCCAGCAGCTCCTCCGGGACAGGGGTGGAAAAACTGTTTTTT
CDR3aa: CASSSSGTGVEKLFF

v_gene: TRBV27
d_gene: TRBD1
j_gene: TRBJ1-5
abundance: medium-sized
CDR3nt: TGTGCCAGCAGTTTATGGGGGACAGGGGGTGGTCAGCCCCAGCATTTT
CDR3aa: CASSLWGTGGGQPQHF

v_gene: TRBV11-2
d_gene: TRBD2
j_gene: TRBJ2-7
abundance: NA
CDR3nt: TGTGCCAGCAGCTCAGACTCACTAGCGGCCTACGAGCAGTACTTC
CDR3aa: CASSSDSLAAYEQYF

v_gene: TRBV21-1
d_gene: NA
j_gene: TRBJ1-2
abundance: NA
CDR3nt: TGTGCCAGCAGCAAAGGGACACTCCCTAGGAGTGGCTACACCTTC
CDR3aa: CASSKGTLPRSGYTF

v_gene: TRBV7-8
d_gene: NA
j_gene: TRBJ2-7
abundance: NA
CDR3nt: TGTGCCAGCACCACACCCCAAGGGCTCGAGCAGTACTTC
CDR3aa: CASTTPQGLEQYF

v_gene: TRBV21-1
d_gene: NA
j_gene: TRBJ1-2
abundance: NA
CDR3nt: TGTGCCAGCGGGGTCGGACAGGGGCAGAGTGGCTACACCTTC
CDR3aa: CASGVGQGQSGYTF

v_gene: TRBV28
d_gene: NA
j_gene: TRBJ1-1
abundance: few
CDR3nt: TGTGCCAGCAGTTTAACGGACCTCGTTATGAACACTGAAGCTTTCTTT
CDR3aa: CASSLTDLVMNTEAFF

v_gene: TRBV29-1
d_gene: TRBD1
j_gene: TRBJ2-7
abundance: few
CDR3nt: TGCAGCGCCCGCAACGGGCCAGGGACAGGGGACGAGCAGTACTTC
CDR3aa: CSARNGPGTGDEQYF

v_gene: TRBV6-1
d_gene: TRBD1
j_gene: TRBJ1-5
abundance: NA
CDR3nt: TGTGCCAGCAGTGTCGCGACAGGGGGCCTTAATCAGCCCCAGCATTTT
CDR3aa: CASSVATGGLNQPQHF

v_gene: TRBV2
d_gene: NA
j_gene: TRBJ1-1
abundance: few
CDR3nt: TGTGCCAGCATTATAAATGTAGGAGAAGCTTTCTTT
CDR3aa: CASIINVGEAFF

v_gene: TRBV28
d_gene: NA
j_gene: TRBJ1-4
abundance: NA
CDR3nt: TGTGCCAGCAGTTTAGAAGGGAGGGGACTGTTTTTT
CDR3aa: CASSLEGRGLFF

v_gene: TRBV10-1
d_gene: TRBD1
j_gene: TRBJ1-5
abundance: once
CDR3nt: TGCGCCAGCAAACCGGGACAGGGCAATCAGCCCCAGCATTTT
CDR3aa: CASKPGQGNQPQHF

v_gene: TRBV14
d_gene: NA
j_gene: TRBJ2-2
abundance: NA
CDR3nt: TGTGCCAGCAGCCGTGACACCATCTGGAACACCGGGGAGCTGTTTTTT
CDR3aa: CASSRDTIWNTGELFF

v_gene: TRBV7-8
d_gene: TRBD1
j_gene: TRBJ2-7
abundance: NA
CDR3nt: TGTGCCAGCAGCTTAGCCGGACAGGCCGCCTACGAGCAGTACTTC
CDR3aa: CASSLAGQAAYEQYF

v_gene: TRBV2
d_gene: TRBD2
j_gene: TRBJ2-5
abundance: NA
CDR3nt: TGTGCCAGCAGGGGGGGGAGCGGATACCAAGAGACCCAGTACTTC
CDR3aa: CASRGGSGYQETQYF

v_gene: TRBV7-8
d_gene: NA
j_gene: TRBJ1-1
abundance: medium-sized
CDR3nt: TGTGCCAGCAGCACGAGGACGGTTGTCATGAACACTGAAGCTTTCTTT
CDR3aa: CASSTRTVVMNTEAFF

v_gene: TRBV10-1
d_gene: TRBD1
j_gene: TRBJ1-5
abundance: few
CDR3nt: TGCGCCAGCAGCATTACAGGGGGATACAATCAGCCCCAGCATTTT
CDR3aa: CASSITGGYNQPQHF

v_gene: TRBV9
d_gene: NA
j_gene: TRBJ1-3
abundance: NA
CDR3nt: TGTGCCAGCAGCGTAGGCAGGACAGCCTCTGGAAACACCATATATTTT
CDR3aa: CASSVGRTASGNTIYF

v_gene: TRBV5-6
d_gene: TRBD2
j_gene: TRBJ2-5
abundance: NA
CDR3nt: TGTGCCAGCAGTTTCTGGACTAGCGGGGGCCTGGAGACCCAGTACTTC
CDR3aa: CASSFWTSGGLETQYF

v_gene: TRBV7-9
d_gene: TRBD2
j_gene: TRBJ2-1
abundance: NA
CDR3nt: TGTGCCAGCAGCTCTCGAGCGGGAGATTACTACAATGAGCAGTTCTTC
CDR3aa: CASSSRAGDYYNEQFF

v_gene: TRBV18
d_gene: TRBD1
j_gene: TRBJ1-6
abundance: NA
CDR3nt: TGTGCCAGCTCACCACAAAGGTCAGGTGGAGGACAGGGGAATTCACCCCTCCACTTT
CDR3aa: CASSPQRSGGGQGNSPLHF

v_gene: TRBV6-6
d_gene: TRBD1
j_gene: TRBJ1-5
abundance: once
CDR3nt: TGTGCCAGCAGTACGACAGGGGGCTTTGAACAGCCCCAGCATTTT
CDR3aa: CASSTTGGFEQPQHF

v_gene: TRBV6-1
d_gene: TRBD1
j_gene: TRBJ2-3
abundance: NA
CDR3nt: TGTGCCAGCAGTTACGGGACAGCGCAGTATTTT
CDR3aa: CASSYGTAQYF

v_gene: TRBV2
d_gene: NA
j_gene: TRBJ2-7
abundance: NA
CDR3nt: TGTGCCAGCGGTAGGGACAAGTCCTACGAGCAGTACTTC
CDR3aa: CASGRDKSYEQYF

v_gene: TRBV11-2
d_gene: NA
j_gene: TRBJ2-7
abundance: NA
CDR3nt: TGTGCCAGCAGCTTAGGAGCGGGTCTTTACGAGCAGTACTTC
CDR3aa: CASSLGAGLYEQYF

v_gene: TRBV19
d_gene: TRBD1
j_gene: TRBJ2-7
abundance: NA
CDR3nt: TGTGCCAGTAGTACCCCCCGACAGGGGGCGGGGTCCTACGAGCAGTACTTC
CDR3aa: CASSTPRQGAGSYEQYF

v_gene: TRBV15
d_gene: NA
j_gene: TRBJ2-7
abundance: NA
CDR3nt: TGTGCCACCAGGAGGGAGCAATCGTCAGTCGAGCAGTACTTC
CDR3aa: CATRREQSSVEQYF

v_gene: TRBV9
d_gene: TRBD1
j_gene: TRBJ1-1
abundance: NA
CDR3nt: TGTGCCAGCAGACCGGACAGGGGGCACACTGAAGCTTTCTTT
CDR3aa: CASRPDRGHTEAFF

v_gene: TRBV10-3
d_gene: NA
j_gene: TRBJ1-3
abundance: NA
CDR3nt: TGTGCCATCAGTGAGGGTACAGGAAACACCATATATTTT
CDR3aa: CAISEGTGNTIYF

v_gene: TRBV23-1
d_gene: NA
j_gene: TRBJ1-4
abundance: NA
CDR3nt: TGCGCCAGCAGTCCGAAGGGGCCCCGAGGAACTAATGAAAAACTGTTTTTT
CDR3aa: CASSPKGPRGTNEKLFF

v_gene: TRBV10-3
d_gene: NA
j_gene: TRBJ2-7
abundance: NA
CDR3nt: TGTGCCATCAGTGAGTCGACTCAGGGCCGACCCCTCTTC
CDR3aa: CAISESTQGRPLF

v_gene: TRBV10-2
d_gene: TRBD2
j_gene: TRBJ2-3
abundance: NA
CDR3nt: TGCGCCACCGGGACTAGCGGGTCCACAGATACGCAGTATTTT
CDR3aa: CATGTSGSTDTQYF

v_gene: TRBV5-1
d_gene: TRBD1
j_gene: TRBJ2-7
abundance: NA
CDR3nt: TGCGCCAGCAGCTTGGGCGGGACAGGGGACGCCTACGAGCAGTACTTC
CDR3aa: CASSLGGTGDAYEQYF

v_gene: TRBV6-1
d_gene: NA
j_gene: TRBJ2-4
abundance: NA
CDR3nt: TGTGCCAGCAGTGATGGTCGGTTTGACATTCAGTACTTC
CDR3aa: CASSDGRFDIQYF

v_gene: TRBV6-1
d_gene: NA
j_gene: TRBJ1-2
abundance: NA
CDR3nt: TGTGCCAGCAGCTATGTTGGCTACACCTTC
CDR3aa: CASSYVGYTF

v_gene: TRBV5-1
d_gene: NA
j_gene: TRBJ1-1
abundance: once
CDR3nt: TGCGCCAGCAGCCTCCGGGGAGGGGTGACTAACACTGAAGCTTTCTTT
CDR3aa: CASSLRGGVTNTEAFF

v_gene: TRBV10-2
d_gene: NA
j_gene: TRBJ2-2
abundance: NA
CDR3nt: TGCGCCAGCAGTGAGAGAGGTGGCGGGGAGCTGTTTTTT
CDR3aa: CASSERGGGELFF

v_gene: TRBV7-3
d_gene: TRBD2
j_gene: TRBJ2-2
abundance: NA
CDR3nt: TGTGCCAGCCGAGCCGGCGGGGGGCCTCGCACCGGGGAGCTGTTTTTT
CDR3aa: CASRAGGGPRTGELFF

v_gene: TRBV19
d_gene: NA
j_gene: TRBJ2-1
abundance: NA
CDR3nt: TGTGCCAGTAGTACAAGGGACGGCATGTTCTCAGTTGAGCAGTTCTTC
CDR3aa: CASSTRDGMFSVEQFF

v_gene: TRBV19
d_gene: NA
j_gene: TRBJ2-5
abundance: NA
CDR3nt: TGTGCCAGTAGTGAGTCAGGGGGGTACCAAGAGACCCAGTACTTC
CDR3aa: CASSESGGYQETQYF

v_gene: TRBV19
d_gene: TRBD1
j_gene: TRBJ2-3
abundance: NA
CDR3nt: TGTGCCACCATCCCACAGGGGGCGCGGTCTGCGCAGTATTTT
CDR3aa: CATIPQGARSAQYF

v_gene: TRBV6-5
d_gene: NA
j_gene: TRBJ1-2
abundance: NA
CDR3nt: TGTGCCAGCAGTTACGTAGGCCTCTATGGCTACACCTTC
CDR3aa: CASSYVGLYGYTF